The 22 T cell receptor beta chains below come from one sample, sequenced in a study of T cell responses to AZD1222 COVID-19 vaccine. Profiled with immunoSEQ multiplex PCR; TCRdb holds only in-frame clones, not every one. The repertoire holds more than 95,000 clones, with 88% as singletons. Sequencing used peripheral blood, obtained on day 0 of AZD1222 vaccination. The receptors derive from an adult in good health.

This rearrangement joins TRBV7-9 to TRBJ1-4, with a weak D call TRBD1 (6 bases). V gave up 6 bases and J gave up 2 bases, with 7 bases separating them. Germline V CDR1 and CDR2: SEHNR, FQNEAQ (reference sequence). CDR3 size: 13 residues. The DNA of the CDR3 is TGTGCCAGCAGTCAGGGGACTAATGAAAAACTGTTTTTT. It is translated as CASSQGTNEKLFF.

This sequence joins TRBV5-4 and TRBJ2-3; TRBD2 is a possible D gene (7 bases). The CDR3 has 16 amino acids. Germline-derived CDR1 and CDR2 are SGHNT and YYREEE (reference sequence). Between the trimmed V and J ends, which lost 3 bases and 0 bases, there was a span of 14 bases. The CDR3 DNA reads as TGTGCCAGCAGCTCAGGACTAGGGGGGAGCACAGATACGCAGTATTTT. Its translation: CASSSGLGGSTDTQYF.

The chain carries TRBV5-1 and TRBJ2-7; D is undetermined. V lost 2 bases to trimming and J lost 4 bases, with 13 bases between them. This CDR3 is 14 amino acids long. CDR1 and CDR2 from the germline V gene are SGHRS and YFSETQ. Written as DNA, the CDR3 is TGCGCCAGCAGCTTCGCAGGACCCGAGTACGAGCAGTACTTC. The encoded protein is CASSFAGPEYEQYF.

The chain combines TRBV12-3 or TRBV12-4 with TRBJ1-2; the D is unclear. The CDR3 is 13 residues long. Trimming removed 4 bases from V and 5 bases from J, with 11 bases in between. In nucleotides, the CDR3 is TGTGCCAGCAGTTCAGACTCCCCGTATGGCTACACCTTC. Its translation: CASSSDSPYGYTF.

The chain uses TRBV4-2 and TRBJ2-7; 11 nucleotides line up with TRBD2. The V and J ends lost 2 bases and 7 bases, in that order; junction bases with no gene match: 4. This CDR3 has 14 amino acids. The germline V gene encodes CDR1 LGHNA and CDR2 YNFKEQ. CDR3 in DNA: TGTGCCAGCAGCCAAACTAGCGGGAGAACGGAGCAGTACTTC. This translates into CASSQTSGRTEQYF.

CDR3 sequence: CASSESWVRQGDNQPQHF. CDR3 sequence (DNA): TGCGCCAGCAGTGAGTCCTGGGTTCGGCAGGGGGACAATCAGCCCCAGCATTTT. The chain carries TRBV10-2 and TRBJ1-5; 7 bases fit TRBD1. Trimming cost V 0 bases and J 3 bases; bases outside gene matches: 11. In germline, CDR1 is WSHSY, CDR2 SAAADI. This CDR3 has 18 amino acids.

The genes are TRBV3-1 (or the pseudogene TRBV3-2) and TRBJ2-7; D gene ambiguous. Germline V gene data show CDR1 as LGHDT and CDR2 as YNNKEL (reference sequence). Between the trimmed V and J ends, which lost 0 bases and 2 bases, there was a span of 5 bases. The CDR3 length is 13 residues. This CDR3 reads CASSQESPYEQYF. In DNA, the CDR3 is TGTGCCAGCAGCCAAGAGTCCCCCTACGAGCAGTACTTC.

The chain couples TRBV3-1 (or the pseudogene TRBV3-2) to TRBJ2-7, with 9 positions matching TRBD2. The CDR3 runs to 16 residues. Germline loops: CDR1 LGHDT, CDR2 YNNKEL (reference sequence). Trimming cost V 5 bases and J 1 base; bases outside gene matches: 9. The CDR3 reads CASSNPGSGRSYEQYF. DNA for the CDR3: TGTGCCAGCAGCAACCCCGGAAGCGGGAGGTCCTACGAGCAGTACTTC.

The rearrangement links TRBV7-2 to TRBJ2-2, with D tentatively TRBD1 or TRBD2 (5 bases each). This CDR3 region has 15 residues. Germline assignment: CDR1 SGHTA and CDR2 FQGNSA. With 0 bases removed from V and 6 bases from J, the gap between germline ends came to 11 bases. The chain's CDR3 is CASSLAGTAAGELFF. DNA for the CDR3: TGTGCCAGCAGCTTAGCGGGGACGGCCGCCGGGGAGCTGTTTTTT.

A remark on this clone: The sample holds other DNA sequences that translate to the same CDR3. This rearrangement joins TRBV7-2 to TRBJ2-2; TRBD2 matches at 7 bases. The CDR3 length is 13 residues. The J segment lost 6 bases and the V segment lost 4 bases, leaving 2 bases of the junction unmatched. Germline loops: CDR1 SGHTA, CDR2 FQGNSA. CDR3 DNA: TGTGCCAGCAGCTCACGGGAGGCCGGGGAGCTGTTTTTT. It specifies CASSSREAGELFF.

V is TRBV9 and J is TRBJ2-1, with D possibly matching TRBD2 (5 bases). Trimming pared 0 bases from V and 10 bases from J, leaving 11 bases between. Per germline, CDR1 SGDLS and CDR2 YYNGEE. The CDR3 has 13 amino acids. The DNA for the CDR3 is TGTGCCAGCAGCGTAGCCGGGATTAGGGAGCAGTTCTTC. Residues: CASSVAGIREQFF.

This chain links TRBV19 with TRBJ1-1; 7 bases align to TRBD1. The CDR3 runs to 15 residues. CDR1 LNHDA and CDR2 SQIVND come from the germline V gene (reference sequence). Trimming cost V 3 bases and J 4 bases; bases outside gene matches: 8. The CDR3 protein is CASSITGEGGTEAFF. The CDR3 nucleotides are TGTGCCAGTAGTATTACAGGGGAGGGAGGCACTGAAGCTTTCTTT.

The CDR3 loop reads CAISESASGGAFF. DNA of the CDR3: TGTGCCATCAGTGAGTCGGCAAGTGGGGGAGCTTTCTTT. V usage is TRBV10-3 and J usage is TRBJ1-1, with a possible D match to TRBD1 (5 bases). V dropped 0 bases and J dropped 10 bases, with 12 bases sitting between them. Germline-derived CDR1 and CDR2 are ENHRY and SYGVKD. The CDR3 totals 13 residues.

The chain couples TRBV9 to TRBJ1-2; D is uncertain. V lost 3 bases and J 4 bases, leaving 10 bases between the germline ends. Germline lookup yields CDR1 SGDLS and CDR2 YYNGEE. This CDR3 has 13 amino acids. CDR3 nucleotide sequence: TGTGCCAGCAGCGCCCCTCCGGCCTATGGCTACACCTTC. Translated: CASSAPPAYGYTF.

The rearrangement uses TRBV4-1 and TRBJ1-1; possibly TRBD1 for D (6 bases). CDR3 length equals 18 residues. Per germline, CDR1 MGHRA and CDR2 YSYEKL. Trimming left V 2 bases short and J 4 bases short, with 23 bases between. The DNA of the CDR3 is TGCGCCAGCAGCCAATACACCGGGACACCGTCCCTCCGCACTGAAGCTTTCTTT. It specifies CASSQYTGTPSLRTEAFF.

This chain joins TRBV2 and TRBJ1-2, with 7 bases lining up with TRBD1. After removal of 6 bases from V and 4 bases from J, the junction contained 8 bases not matched to a gene. The CDR3 is 14 amino acids. CDR1 and CDR2 from the germline V gene are SNHLY and FYNNEI. CDR3 sequence: CASRGDRVGYGYTF. For the CDR3, the DNA is TGTGCCAGCAGGGGTGACAGGGTTGGCTATGGCTACACCTTC. The full variable domain, in which reference TRBV2 and TRBJ1-2 provide the parts outside the CDR3, is EPEVTQTPSHQVTQMGQEVILRCVPISNHLYFYWYRQILGQKVEFLVSFYNNEISEKSEIFDDQFSVERPDGSNFTLKIRSTKLEDSAMYFCASRGDRVGYGYTFGSGTRLTVV.

In this sample, this clone turned up once. The chain recombines TRBV7-9 with TRBJ2-3, with TRBD2 as a possible D gene (5 bases). This CDR3 spans 16 amino acids. Germline V gene data show CDR1 as SEHNR and CDR2 as FQNEAQ (reference sequence). V lost 6 bases and J 3 bases, leaving 19 bases between the germline ends. The CDR3 DNA reads as TGTGCCAGCAGTTATCCGGAGGACTTCCTGACAGATACGCAGTATTTT. Amino acids: CASSYPEDFLTDTQYF.

The chain's CDR3 is CASSPFWVGYYEQYF. CDR3 nucleotide sequence: TGTGCCAGCAGCCCATTTTGGGTGGGGTACTACGAGCAGTACTTC. The rearrangement links TRBV9 to TRBJ2-7, with unresolved D. V lost 4 bases to trimming and J lost 3 bases, with 17 bases between them. Germline-derived CDR1 and CDR2 are SGDLS and YYNGEE. The CDR3 consists of 15 residues. The whole variable domain, filled in from reference TRBV9 and TRBJ2-7, reads DSGVTQTPKHLITATGQRVTLRCSPRSGDLSVYWYQQSLDQGLQFLIQYYNGEERAKGNILERFSAQQFPDLHSELNLSSLELGDSALYFCASSPFWVGYYEQYFGPGTRLTVT.

V and J are TRBV4-1 and TRBJ1-1, with a tentative D call TRBD1 (5 bases). The CDR3 extends over 13 amino acids. Germline V gene sequence: CDR1 MGHRA, CDR2 YSYEKL. V lost 2 bases and J 7 bases, leaving 11 bases between the germline ends. CDR3 DNA: TGCGCCAGCAGCCAAACAGGTTGGGATGAAGCTTTCTTT. Translation gives CASSQTGWDEAFF.

This chain uses TRBV11-2 with TRBJ1-6, with 8 positions matching TRBD1. Unmatched junction bases numbered 4, after V lost 4 bases and J lost 5 bases. The CDR3 loop spans 15 amino acids. Germline V gene lookup returns CDR1 SGHAT and CDR2 FQNNGV. As DNA, the CDR3 is TGTGCCAGCAGCTCCCTGACAGGGGATAATTCACCCCTCCACTTT. Residues: CASSSLTGDNSPLHF.

This rearrangement joins TRBV4-3 to TRBJ1-3; D is uncertain. The CDR3 spans 15 residues. CDR1 LGHNA and CDR2 YSLEER come from the germline V gene. Trimming took off 0 bases at V and 4 bases at J, with 10 bases between the two ends. The DNA for the CDR3 is TGCGCCAGCAGCCAAGATCTCGGGGAAGGAAACACCATATATTTT. Translating it yields CASSQDLGEGNTIYF.

V gene TRBV19 combines with J gene TRBJ1-5; D gene ambiguous. Germline CDR1 and CDR2: LNHDA and SQIVND (reference sequence). CDR3 size: 14 residues. The ends were cut back, 10 bases at V and 0 bases at J, with 13 bases in the middle. The CDR3: CATSRSYSNQPQHF. CDR3 DNA: TGTGCCACTTCCCGAAGTTATAGCAATCAGCCCCAGCATTTT.